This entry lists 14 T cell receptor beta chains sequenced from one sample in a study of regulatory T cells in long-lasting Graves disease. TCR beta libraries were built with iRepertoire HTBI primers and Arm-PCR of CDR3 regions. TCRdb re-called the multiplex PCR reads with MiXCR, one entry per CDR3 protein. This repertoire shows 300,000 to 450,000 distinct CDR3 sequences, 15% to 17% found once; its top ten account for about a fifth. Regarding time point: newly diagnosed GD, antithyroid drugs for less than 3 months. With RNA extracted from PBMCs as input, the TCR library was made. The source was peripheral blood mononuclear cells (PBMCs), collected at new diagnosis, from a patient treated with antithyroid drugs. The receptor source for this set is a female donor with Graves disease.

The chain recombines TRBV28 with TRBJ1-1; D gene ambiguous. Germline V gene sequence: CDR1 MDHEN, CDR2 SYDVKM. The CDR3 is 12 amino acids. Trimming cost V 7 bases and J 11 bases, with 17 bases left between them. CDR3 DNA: TGTGCCAGCAAAGACTCGGCCATGAAGGCTTTCTTT. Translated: CASKDSAMKAFF.

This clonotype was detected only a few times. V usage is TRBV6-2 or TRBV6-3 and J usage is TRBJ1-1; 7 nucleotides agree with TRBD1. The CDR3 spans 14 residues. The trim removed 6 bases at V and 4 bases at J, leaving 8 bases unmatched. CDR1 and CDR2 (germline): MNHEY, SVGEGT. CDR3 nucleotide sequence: TGTGCCAGCAGAAAGGGGGCGCGGAGCACTGAAGCTTTCTTT. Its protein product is CASRKGARSTEAFF.

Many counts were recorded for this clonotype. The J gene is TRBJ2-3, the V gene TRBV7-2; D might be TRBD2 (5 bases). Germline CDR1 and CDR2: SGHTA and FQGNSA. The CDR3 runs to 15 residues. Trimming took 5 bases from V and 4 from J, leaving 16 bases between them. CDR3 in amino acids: CASSPGGSRADTQYF. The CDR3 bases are TGTGCCAGCAGCCCCGGAGGTAGTAGGGCAGATACGCAGTATTTT.

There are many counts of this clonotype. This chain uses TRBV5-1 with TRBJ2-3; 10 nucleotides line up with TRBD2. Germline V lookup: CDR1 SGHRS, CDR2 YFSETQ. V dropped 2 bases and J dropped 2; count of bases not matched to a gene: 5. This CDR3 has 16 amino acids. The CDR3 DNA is TGCGCCAGCAGCTTACTAGCGGGAACGACCACAGATACGCAGTATTTT. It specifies CASSLLAGTTTDTQYF.

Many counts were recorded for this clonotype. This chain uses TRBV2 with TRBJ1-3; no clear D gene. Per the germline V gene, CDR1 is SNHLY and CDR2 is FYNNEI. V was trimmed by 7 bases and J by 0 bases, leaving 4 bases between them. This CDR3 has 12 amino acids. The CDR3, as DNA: TGTGCCAGCACGGGCTCTGGAAACACCATATATTTT. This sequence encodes CASTGSGNTIYF.

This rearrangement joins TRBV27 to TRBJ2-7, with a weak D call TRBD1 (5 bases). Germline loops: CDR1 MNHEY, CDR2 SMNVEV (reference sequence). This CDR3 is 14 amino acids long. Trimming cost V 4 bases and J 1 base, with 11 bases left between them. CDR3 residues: CASSYAGFSYEQYF. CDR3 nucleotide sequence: TGTGCCAGCAGTTATGCAGGGTTTTCCTACGAGCAGTACTTC.

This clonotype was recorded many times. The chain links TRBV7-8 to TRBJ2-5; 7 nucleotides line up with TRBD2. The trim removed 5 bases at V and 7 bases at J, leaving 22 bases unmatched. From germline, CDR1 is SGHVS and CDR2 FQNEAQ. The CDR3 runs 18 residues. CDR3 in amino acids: CASSPRLSGAGRGRTQYF. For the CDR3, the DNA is TGTGCCAGCAGCCCCCGATTATCCGGGGCGGGGCGGGGGAGGACCCAGTACTTC.

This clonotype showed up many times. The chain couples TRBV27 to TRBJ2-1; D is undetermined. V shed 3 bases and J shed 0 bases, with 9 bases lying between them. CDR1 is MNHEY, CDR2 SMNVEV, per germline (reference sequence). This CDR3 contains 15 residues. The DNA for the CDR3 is TGTGCCAGCAGTTTGAGGCGACCCTCCTACAATGAGCAGTTCTTC. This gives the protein CASSLRRPSYNEQFF.

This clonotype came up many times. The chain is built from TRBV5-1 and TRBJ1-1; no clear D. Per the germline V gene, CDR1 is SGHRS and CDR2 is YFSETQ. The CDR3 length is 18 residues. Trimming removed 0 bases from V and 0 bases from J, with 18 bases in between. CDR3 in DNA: TGCGCCAGCAGCTTGGAGGGCAGCGCAACGGGAATGAACACTGAAGCTTTCTTT. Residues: CASSLEGSATGMNTEAFF.

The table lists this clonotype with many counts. The CDR3 coding sequence is TGTGCCAGCAGTACCGATCTACGTTGGCAGTACTTC. It is translated as CASSTDLRWQYF. J is TRBJ2-7 and V is TRBV6-1; D not certain. Trimming stripped 5 bases from V and 9 bases from J, with 14 bases between. Germline CDR1 is MNHNS and CDR2 is SASEGT. The CDR3 runs 12 residues.

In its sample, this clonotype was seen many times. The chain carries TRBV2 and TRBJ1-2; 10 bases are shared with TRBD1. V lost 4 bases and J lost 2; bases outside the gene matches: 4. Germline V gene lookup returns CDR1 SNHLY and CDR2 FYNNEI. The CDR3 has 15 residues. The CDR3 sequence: CASSVRDRGNYGYTF. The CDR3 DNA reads TGTGCCAGCAGTGTGCGGGACAGGGGAAACTATGGCTACACCTTC. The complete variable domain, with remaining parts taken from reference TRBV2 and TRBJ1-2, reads EPEVTQTPSHQVTQMGQEVILRCVPISNHLYFYWYRQILGQKVEFLVSFYNNEISEKSEIFDDQFSVERPDGSNFTLKIRSTKLEDSAMYFCASSVRDRGNYGYTFGSGTRLTVV.

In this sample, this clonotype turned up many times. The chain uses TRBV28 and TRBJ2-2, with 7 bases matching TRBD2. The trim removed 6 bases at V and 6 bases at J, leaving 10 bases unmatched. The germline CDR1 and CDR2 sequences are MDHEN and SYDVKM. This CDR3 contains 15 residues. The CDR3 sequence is CASRSGTTLSGELFF. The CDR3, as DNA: TGTGCCAGCAGGTCGGGGACTACCTTATCCGGGGAGCTGTTTTTT.

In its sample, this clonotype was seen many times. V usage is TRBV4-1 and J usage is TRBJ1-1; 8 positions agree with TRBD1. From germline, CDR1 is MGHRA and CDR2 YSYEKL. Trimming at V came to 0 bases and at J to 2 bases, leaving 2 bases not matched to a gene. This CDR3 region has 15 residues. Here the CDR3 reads CASSQDRGLNTEAFF. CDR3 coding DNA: TGCGCCAGCAGCCAAGACAGGGGGCTCAACACTGAAGCTTTCTTT.

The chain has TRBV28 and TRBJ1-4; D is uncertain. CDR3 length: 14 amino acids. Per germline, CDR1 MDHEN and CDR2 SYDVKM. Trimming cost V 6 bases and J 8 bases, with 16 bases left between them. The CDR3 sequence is CASRSGDGREKLFF. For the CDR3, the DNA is TGTGCCAGCAGATCGGGAGACGGGCGGGAAAAACTGTTTTTT.